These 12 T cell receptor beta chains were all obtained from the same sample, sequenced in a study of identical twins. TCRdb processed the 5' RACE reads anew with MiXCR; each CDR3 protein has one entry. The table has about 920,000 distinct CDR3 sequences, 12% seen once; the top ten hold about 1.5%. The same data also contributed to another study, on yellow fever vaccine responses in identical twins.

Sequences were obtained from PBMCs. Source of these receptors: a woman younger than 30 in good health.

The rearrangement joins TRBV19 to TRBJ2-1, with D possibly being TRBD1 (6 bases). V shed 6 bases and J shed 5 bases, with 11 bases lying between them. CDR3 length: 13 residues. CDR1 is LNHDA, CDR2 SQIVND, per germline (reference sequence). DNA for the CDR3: TGTGCCAGTAGACCCCAGGGGAACAATGAGCAGTTCTTC. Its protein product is CASRPQGNNEQFF. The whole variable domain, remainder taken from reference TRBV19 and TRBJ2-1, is DGGITQSPKYLFRKEGQNVTLSCEQNLNHDAMYWYRQDPGQGLRLIYYSQIVNDFQKGDIAEGYSVSREKKESFPLTVTSAQKNPTAFYLCASRPQGNNEQFFGPGTRLTVL.

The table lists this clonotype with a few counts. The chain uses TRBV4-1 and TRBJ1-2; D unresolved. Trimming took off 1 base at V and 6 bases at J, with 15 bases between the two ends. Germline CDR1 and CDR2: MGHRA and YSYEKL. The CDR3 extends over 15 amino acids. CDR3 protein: CASSQAPGVGDGYTF. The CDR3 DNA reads TGCGCCAGCAGCCAAGCACCCGGCGTAGGTGATGGCTACACCTTC.

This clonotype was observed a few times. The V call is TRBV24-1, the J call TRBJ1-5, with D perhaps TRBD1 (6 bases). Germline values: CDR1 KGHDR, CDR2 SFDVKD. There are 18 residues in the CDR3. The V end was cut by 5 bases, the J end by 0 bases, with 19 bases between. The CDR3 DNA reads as TGTGCCACCAGTGCAAGGACAGAGGATCCCATTAGCAATCAGCCCCAGCATTTT. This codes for CATSARTEDPISNQPQHF.

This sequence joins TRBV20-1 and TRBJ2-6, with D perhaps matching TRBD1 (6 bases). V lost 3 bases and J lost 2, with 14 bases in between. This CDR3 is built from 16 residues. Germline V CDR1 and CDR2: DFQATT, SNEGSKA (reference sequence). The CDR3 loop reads CSASTGKGAGANVLTF. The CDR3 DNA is TGCAGTGCTAGTACAGGGAAAGGAGCTGGGGCCAACGTCCTGACTTTC.

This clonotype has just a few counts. The CDR3 region has the DNA TGCGCCAGCAGCCTGACAGCGGTGAGCTCCTACGAGCAGTACTTC. It is translated as CASSLTAVSSYEQYF. The chain has TRBV5-1 and TRBJ2-7, with D possibly called TRBD1 or TRBD2 (5 bases each). Germline values: CDR1 SGHRS, CDR2 YFSETQ. Deletions cut 4 bases from V and 0 bases from J, with 14 bases between. The CDR3 is 15 residues long.

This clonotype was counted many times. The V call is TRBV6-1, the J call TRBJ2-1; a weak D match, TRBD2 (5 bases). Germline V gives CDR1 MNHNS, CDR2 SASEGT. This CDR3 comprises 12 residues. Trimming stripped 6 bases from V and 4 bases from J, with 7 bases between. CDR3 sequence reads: CASRPGYNEQFF. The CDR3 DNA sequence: TGTGCCAGCAGGCCGGGGTACAATGAGCAGTTCTTC.

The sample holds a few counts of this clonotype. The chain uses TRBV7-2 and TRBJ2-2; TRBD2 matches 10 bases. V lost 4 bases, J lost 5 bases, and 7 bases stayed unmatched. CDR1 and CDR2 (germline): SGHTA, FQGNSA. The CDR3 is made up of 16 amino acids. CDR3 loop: CASSSRLAGLTGELFF. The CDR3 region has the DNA TGTGCCAGCAGCTCACGACTAGCGGGCTTAACCGGGGAGCTGTTTTTT.

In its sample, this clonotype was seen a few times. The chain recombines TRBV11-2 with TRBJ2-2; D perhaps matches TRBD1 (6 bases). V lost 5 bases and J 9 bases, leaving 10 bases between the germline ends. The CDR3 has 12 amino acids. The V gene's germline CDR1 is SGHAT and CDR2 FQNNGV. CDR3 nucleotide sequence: TGTGCCAGCAGCGCCAGGGGCAGGGAGCTGTTTTTT. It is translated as CASSARGRELFF.

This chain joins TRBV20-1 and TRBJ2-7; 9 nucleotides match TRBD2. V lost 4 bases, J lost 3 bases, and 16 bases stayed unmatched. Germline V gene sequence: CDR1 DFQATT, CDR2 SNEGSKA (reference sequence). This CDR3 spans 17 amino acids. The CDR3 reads CSATAGTSIQGIYEQYF. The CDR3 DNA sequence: TGCAGTGCTACAGCAGGGACTAGCATTCAGGGAATCTACGAGCAGTACTTC.

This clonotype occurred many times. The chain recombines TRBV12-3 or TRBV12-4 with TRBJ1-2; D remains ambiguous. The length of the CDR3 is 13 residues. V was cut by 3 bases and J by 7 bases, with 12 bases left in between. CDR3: CASSFRRDGGYTF. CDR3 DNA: TGTGCCAGCAGTTTTAGGAGGGATGGTGGCTACACCTTC.

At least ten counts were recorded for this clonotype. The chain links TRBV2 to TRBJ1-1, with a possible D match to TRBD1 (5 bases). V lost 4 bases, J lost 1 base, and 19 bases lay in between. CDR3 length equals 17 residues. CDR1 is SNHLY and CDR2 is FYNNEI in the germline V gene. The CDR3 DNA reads TGTGCCAGCAGTGCGAGAGGGAGCAGGGAAGGGAACACTGAAGCTTTCTTT. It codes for CASSARGSREGNTEAFF.

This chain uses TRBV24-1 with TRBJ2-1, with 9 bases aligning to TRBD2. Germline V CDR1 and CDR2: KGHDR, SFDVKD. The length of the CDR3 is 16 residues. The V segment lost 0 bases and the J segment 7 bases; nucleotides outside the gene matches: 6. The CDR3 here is CATSDLAGGAGNEQFF. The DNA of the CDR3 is TGTGCCACCAGTGATTTGGCGGGGGGGGCCGGGAATGAGCAGTTCTTC.